These T cell receptor beta chains were read from a single sample in a study of shared clonotypes between healthy human individuals. Profiling relied on immunoSEQ multiplex PCR, and the TCRdb table lists in-frame clones only, not all of them. Seen here are about 490,000 clones, approximately 84% observed once, and the top ten hold roughly 13%. Sample: PBMCs. The receptor source for this set is a woman between 40 and 50 years old in good health. Some clones in this sample may be carry-over from other donors' samples. Both conserved end residues are part of each CDR3. D genes are given only for firm matches. The size entry is marked missing in some rows and otherwise reads once, few, many or a size class.

d_call	clone_size	v_call	j_call	cdr3_aa	cdr3_nt
TRBD1	-	TRBV5-1	TRBJ1-3	CASSFAGGSGNTIYF	TGCGCCAGCAGCTTCGCAGGGGGCTCTGGAAACACCATATATTTT
-	-	TRBV10-3	TRBJ2-3	CAIRPSTDTQYF	TGTGCCATCAGACCTAGCACAGATACGCAGTATTTT
TRBD1	-	TRBV5-1	TRBJ2-3	CASSIQGGGDTQYF	TGCGCCAGCAGCATACAGGGGGGAGGAGATACGCAGTATTTT
-	-	TRBV5-1	TRBJ2-5	CASSLADQETQYF	TGCGCCAGCAGCTTGGCCGACCAAGAGACCCAGTACTTC
-	-	TRBV6-6	TRBJ2-3	CASSSQPDTQYF	TGTGCCAGCAGCTCTCAGCCAGATACGCAGTATTTT
-	-	TRBV12-2	TRBJ2-7	CASRLAVTGAFSEQYF	TGTGCAAGTCGCTTAGCGGTGACAGGGGCCTTCTCCGAGCAGTACTTC
TRBD1	-	TRBV19	TRBJ2-4	CASSPGQRGIQYF	TGTGCCAGTAGTCCGGGACAGAGGGGCATTCAGTACTTC
TRBD1	-	TRBV4-1	TRBJ2-7	CASSQGPRATGGWFEQYF	TGCGCCAGCAGCCAAGGTCCTCGGGCCACAGGGGGCTGGTTCGAGCAGTACTTC
TRBD1	-	TRBV18	TRBJ2-7	CASSPTGTGNKYEQYF	TGTGCCAGCTCACCAACCGGGACAGGGAATAAGTACGAGCAGTACTTC
-	-	TRBV7-9	TRBJ2-1	CASSLGGLGGKQFF	TGTGCCAGCAGCTTAGGTGGGCTAGGGGGAAAGCAGTTCTTC
TRBD1	-	TRBV5-1	TRBJ1-1	CASSLGEGGAGAFF	TGCGCCAGCAGCTTGGGGGAAGGGGGCGCGGGTGCTTTCTTT
TRBD1	-	TRBV28	TRBJ1-5	CASRDNTQGLPQHF	TGTGCCAGCAGAGACAATACACAGGGGCTGCCCCAGCATTTT
TRBD2	-	TRBV7-2	TRBJ2-5	CASSSLAGEVTQYF	TGTGCCAGCAGCTCACTAGCGGGAGAGGTGACCCAGTACTTC
TRBD1	-	TRBV28	TRBJ1-2	CASRGQGAFYGYTF	TGTGCCAGCAGGGGACAGGGGGCTTTCTATGGCTACACCTTC
TRBD1	-	TRBV11-2	TRBJ1-5	CASSLAGQENQPQHF	TGTGCCAGCAGCTTAGCGGGACAGGAGAATCAGCCCCAGCATTTT
-	many	TRBV6-5	TRBJ1-1	CASSYSISTEAFF	TGTGCCAGCAGTTACTCTATCAGCACTGAAGCTTTCTTT
TRBD2	few	TRBV25-1	TRBJ2-5	CASSDSPSGRAWKETQYF	TGTGCCAGCAGTGATTCCCCTAGCGGGAGGGCCTGGAAAGAGACCCAGTACTTC
TRBD2	-	TRBV6-5	TRBJ2-3	CASSRSGSDTQYF	TGTGCCAGCAGTCGTAGCGGGAGTGATACGCAGTATTTT
TRBD1	-	TRBV5-1	TRBJ2-1	CASGTGATPYNEQFF	TGCGCCAGCGGGACAGGAGCTACCCCCTACAATGAGCAGTTCTTC
TRBD1	-	TRBV29-1	TRBJ2-3	CSVSGQGYSTDTQYF	TGCAGCGTTTCGGGACAGGGGTATAGCACAGATACGCAGTATTTT
-	once	TRBV7-2	TRBJ1-4	CASSLDPGSEKLFF	TGTGCCAGCAGCTTAGATCCAGGATCCGAAAAACTGTTTTTT
TRBD2	-	TRBV6-6	TRBJ2-2	CASSLGLDTGELFF	TGTGCCAGCAGTTTGGGACTAGACACCGGGGAGCTGTTTTTT
TRBD1	-	TRBV7-8	TRBJ1-2	CASSGDRAAAYGYTF	TGTGCCAGCAGCGGAGACAGGGCAGCGGCCTATGGCTACACCTTC
TRBD1	-	TRBV25-1	TRBJ2-1	CASSEPRQGSYNEQFF	TGTGCCAGCAGCGAACCACGACAGGGCTCCTACAATGAGCAGTTCTTC
TRBD1	-	TRBV4-2	TRBJ2-5	CASSQEGTGARETQYF	TGTGCCAGCAGCCAAGAAGGGACAGGAGCTCGAGAGACCCAGTACTTC
TRBD2	few	TRBV19	TRBJ2-1	CASSRRGTSGEEQFF	TGTGCCAGTAGTCGAAGAGGGACTAGCGGGGAAGAGCAGTTCTTC
-	few	TRBV29-1	TRBJ2-2	CSVGELSNTGELFF	TGCAGCGTTGGGGAACTTTCGAACACCGGGGAGCTGTTTTTT
-	-	TRBV7-2	TRBJ2-3	CASSTQTSFTDTQYF	TGTGCCAGCAGCACACAGACAAGCTTCACAGATACGCAGTATTTT
-	few	TRBV19	TRBJ1-2	CASSPQGYGYTF	TGTGCCAGTAGTCCCCAGGGTTATGGCTACACCTTC
TRBD1	-	TRBV30	TRBJ1-3	CAWRQTSGTEIGNTIYF	TGTGCCTGGAGACAAACTTCCGGGACAGAGATTGGAAACACCATATATTTT
-	-	TRBV9	TRBJ1-4	CASGVPTNEKLFF	TGTGCCAGCGGAGTCCCAACTAATGAAAAACTGTTTTTT
-	-	TRBV2	TRBJ2-7	CASSPPYEQYF	TGTGCCAGCAGTCCACCCTACGAGCAGTACTTC
TRBD1	-	TRBV28	TRBJ1-1	CASSLGQTNTEAFF	TGTGCCAGCAGTTTGGGACAGACGAACACTGAAGCTTTCTTT
-	once	TRBV6-4	TRBJ2-1	CASSDETSSTEQFF	TGTGCCAGCAGTGACGAGACTAGTTCGACTGAGCAGTTCTTC
TRBD1	-	TRBV18	TRBJ1-6	CASSPQGQHEGHNSPLHF	TGTGCCAGCTCACCCCAGGGACAGCATGAGGGGCATAATTCACCCCTCCACTTT
-	-	TRBV6-1	TRBJ1-2	CASSEGEVTGYTF	TGTGCCAGCAGTGAGGGGGAGGTGACGGGCTACACCTTC
-	-	TRBV18	TRBJ1-1	CASSRQSNTEAFF	TGTGCCAGCTCACGGCAGAGTAACACTGAAGCTTTCTTT
TRBD2	-	TRBV30	TRBJ2-2	CAWSGGRAGGELFF	TGTGCCTGGAGTGGCGGGAGGGCCGGCGGGGAGCTGTTTTTT
-	-	TRBV2	TRBJ1-2	CASRIAAVYGYTF	TGTGCCAGCCGGATAGCGGCGGTCTATGGCTACACCTTC
-	-	TRBV7-3	TRBJ1-2	CASTTGAVNYGYTF	TGTGCCAGCACAACCGGGGCAGTGAACTATGGCTACACCTTC
-	-	TRBV6-4	TRBJ2-3	CASPTGRVVFTQYF	TGTGCCAGCCCAACAGGGAGGGTCGTTTTTACGCAGTATTTT
-	once	TRBV4-1	TRBJ2-3	CASSPPGRPQEDTQYF	TGCGCCAGCAGCCCCCCGGGACGACCGCAGGAAGATACGCAGTATTTT
-	-	TRBV27	TRBJ1-1	CASSSLLGRGTEAFF	TGTGCCAGCAGTTCCCTTCTTGGACGAGGCACTGAAGCTTTCTTT
TRBD1	-	TRBV27	TRBJ2-7	CASSYRGYSYEQYF	TGTGCCAGCAGCTACAGGGGGTACTCCTACGAGCAGTACTTC